This is a list of T cell receptor beta chains from one sample in a study of response to subunit inactivated influenza vaccine. One entry per CDR3 protein results from TCRdb running MiXCR on the RT-PCR reads. Here the sample spans roughly 650,000 distinct CDR3 sequences, about 15% being singletons. Sample: PBMCs from blood, taken less than 15 days before vaccination. The receptors were gathered from a man aged 50 or older who received an inactivated influenza vaccine. The conserved cysteine and the conserved F or W are not part of the CDR3 here.

TRBV12-3/TRBV12-4	TRBJ2-3	ASSPLRGGTDTQY
TRBV29-1	TRBJ1-2	SVRGTAGYGYT
TRBV28	TRBJ2-2	ASSFIRRVPGELF
TRBV5-6	TRBJ1-4	ASSLAGTGRLKLF
TRBV7-9	TRBJ1-5	ASTSGYQPQH
TRBV27	TRBJ2-2	ASSLMAGAAGELF
TRBV7-2	TRBJ2-7	ASSKYRGADYEQY
TRBV5-1	TRBJ2-1	ASSLLVGVRNEQF
TRBV11-2	TRBJ2-3	ASRPTGFTDTQY
TRBV12-3/TRBV12-4	TRBJ2-3	ASRRGPDTQY
TRBV7-6	TRBJ2-2	ASSFTTDTGELF
TRBV29-1	TRBJ1-2	SVRALHHGYT
TRBV4-1	TRBJ2-5	ASSQDGTRQETQY
TRBV6-5	TRBJ2-1	ASSYFTGGFEQF
TRBV7-9	TRBJ2-4	ASSSPLRKNIQY
TRBV5-6	TRBJ2-7	ASSIQGVRSYEQY
TRBV10-3	TRBJ2-7	AISESTGQITGEQY
TRBV4-3	TRBJ2-5	ASSRQGQGGETQY
TRBV28	TRBJ2-1	ASSQRTGGQF
TRBV2	TRBJ2-7	ASRRTIDEQY
TRBV28	TRBJ2-5	ASSFEGGSGETQY
TRBV5-6	TRBJ2-1	ASSSGLAGSFEQF
TRBV28	TRBJ2-3	ASSYIRQGAQY
TRBV7-2	TRBJ2-7	ASSLEAGVYEQY
TRBV6-6	TRBJ2-7	ASGGWKYEQY
TRBV15	TRBJ2-1	ATRRGQGVWNEQF
TRBV25-1	TRBJ2-5	ASRTGARAQY
TRBV5-6	TRBJ2-7	ASSLVTGRAYEQY
TRBV2	TRBJ2-3	ASSEEGGTDTQY
TRBV5-1	TRBJ1-4	ASSLGPGVGEKLF
TRBV27	TRBJ2-5	ASSLGQGDRETQY
TRBV7-9	TRBJ2-3	ASSLGPTSGNTQY
TRBV2	TRBJ2-1	ASRSSSGFYNEQF
TRBV7-9	TRBJ2-1	ASSLVIFPSGYNEQF
TRBV6-5	TRBJ2-2	ASSPPVGELF
TRBV20-1	TRBJ1-4	SARKDGGGEKLF